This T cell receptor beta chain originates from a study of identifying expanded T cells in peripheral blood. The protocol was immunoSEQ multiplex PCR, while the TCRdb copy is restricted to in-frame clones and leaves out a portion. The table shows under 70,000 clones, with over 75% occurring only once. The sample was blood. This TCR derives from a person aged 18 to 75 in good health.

The CDR3 DNA reads TGCGCCAGCAGCGACGTGACAGGGGCGAATAATGAAAAACTGTTTTTT. It codes for CASSDVTGANNEKLFF. The chain employs TRBV5-1 and TRBJ1-4, with 8 nucleotides matching TRBD1. The V segment lost 4 bases and the J segment 4 bases; nucleotides outside the gene matches: 9. The CDR3 consists of 16 residues. The germline V gene encodes CDR1 SGHRS and CDR2 YFSETQ. The variable domain in full, completed from reference TRBV5-1 and TRBJ1-4, reads KAGVTQTPRYLIKTRGQQVTLSCSPISGHRSVSWYQQTPGQGLQFLFEYFSETQRNKGNFPGRFSGRQFSNSRSEMNVSTLELGDSALYLCASSDVTGANNEKLFFGSGTQLSVL.